This T cell receptor (beta chain) emerged from a study of blood T cell repertoires in COVID-19. Overall study: Samples came from the United States, Italy and Spain, spanning acute and convalescent COVID-19. From T cells, B-cell-depleted T cells, or PBMCs came the material, which was cDNA or gDNA.

Per the original data handling: Estimation of nucleated cell counts relied on the amplification of reference gene primers. Clones were read by immunoSEQ multiplex PCR, and TCRdb kept only the in-frame ones, dropping some. V, J and clone size are those of that table, while D and trimming were read from the DNA. There are around 200,000 clones in the sample; about four fifths occur only once, and 2% to 3% lies in the top ten. Germline V gene data show CDR1 as SGHRS and CDR2 as YFSETQ. The CDR3 sequence is 12 residues long. Between the trimmed V and J ends, which lost 0 bases and 6 bases, there was a span of 7 bases.

Sequenced: peripheral blood. The V call is TRBV5-1, the J call TRBJ2-7; D gene uncertain. The TCR comes from a woman in her thirties or forties with active or convalescent COVID-19. The CDR3, as DNA: TGCGCCAGCAGCTTGGCCTCGGGCGAGCAGTACTTC. This translates into CASSLASGEQYF.